This section outlines one TCR beta chain sequence together with its context. This sample stems from a study of control samples from healthy donors and cancer patients. The assay was immunoSEQ multiplex PCR, and TCRdb's table has in-frame clones only and misses some. The sample holds roughly 99,000 clones, around 80% seen once. The clonotype comes from a man aged 55 to 69 in good health. Sequencing was performed on blood.

This CDR3 reads CASSFLQGVGTEAFF. The CDR3 coding sequence is TGTGCCAGCAGTTTTTTACAGGGAGTAGGCACTGAAGCTTTCTTT. V is TRBV6-5 and J is TRBJ1-1, with D maybe TRBD1 (6 bases). V was trimmed by 4 bases and J by 4 bases, leaving 16 bases between them. Germline V gene data show CDR1 as MNHEY and CDR2 as SVGAGI. The CDR3 runs to 15 residues.